Below are 9 T cell receptor beta chains sequenced from a single sample in a study of T cells after yellow fever vaccination. TCRdb re-analysed the 5' RACE reads in MiXCR, keeping a single row per CDR3 protein. The sample holds about 430,000 distinct CDR3 sequences, roughly 20% seen once. The starting material was PBMCs, obtained before the yellow fever booster vaccination. Every receptor here comes from a man between 18 and 29 years old who received the YFV17D yellow fever vaccine.

This clonotype was counted at least ten times. J is TRBJ2-5 and V is TRBV5-1, with D possibly called TRBD1 or TRBD2 (6 bases each). The V gene's germline CDR1 is SGHRS and CDR2 YFSETQ. Deletions cut 4 bases from V and 5 bases from J, with 18 bases between. This CDR3 spans 15 amino acids. The CDR3 loop is CASSPGAGAWETQYF. In DNA form, the CDR3 reads TGCGCCAGCAGCCCGGGGGCAGGGGCTTGGGAGACCCAGTACTTC.

This clonotype occurred many times. This chain uses TRBV6-5 with TRBJ1-2, with unresolved D. This CDR3 has 13 amino acids. Germline CDR1 reads MNHEY; CDR2 reads SVGAGI. V lost 2 bases to trimming and J lost 0 bases, with 4 bases between them. CDR3 nucleotides: TGTGCCAGCAGTTACGGCCCTAACTATGGCTACACCTTC. As protein: CASSYGPNYGYTF.

The genes are TRBV3-1 and TRBJ2-1, with D hard to call. CDR1 and CDR2 from the germline V gene are LGHDT and YNNKEL (reference sequence). This CDR3 is built from 15 residues. With 4 bases removed from V and 0 bases from J, the gap between germline ends came to 10 bases. The CDR3, as DNA: TGTGCCAGCAGCCCCCGCTTCCCCTCCTACAATGAGCAGTTCTTC. The encoded protein is CASSPRFPSYNEQFF.

This clonotype was detected a few times. The V and J genes are TRBV12-3 or TRBV12-4 and TRBJ2-7; no clear D. The CDR3 runs to 14 residues. V was clipped by 1 base and J by 0 bases, with 7 bases between them. The chain's CDR3 is CASSLDFRSYEQYF. DNA of the CDR3: TGTGCCAGCAGTTTAGACTTCCGCTCCTACGAGCAGTACTTC.

The chain uses TRBV25-1 and TRBJ1-5; D gene uncertain. V was shortened by 2 bases and J by 0 bases, with 8 bases between the two germline ends. The CDR3 runs to 15 residues. Looked up from germline, CDR1 is MGHDK and CDR2 is SYGVNS. The CDR3 loop reads CASSEGRHSNQPQHF. CDR3 nucleotides: TGTGCCAGCAGTGAAGGCAGGCATAGCAATCAGCCCCAGCATTTT.

The chain couples TRBV18 to TRBJ2-5; tentative D call: TRBD2 (6 bases). From germline, CDR1 is KGHSH and CDR2 LQKENI. This CDR3 comprises 15 residues. V shed 5 bases and J shed 0 bases, with 13 bases lying between them. Written as DNA, the CDR3 is TGTGCCAGCTCAAACTTTGGCGGGAACCAAGAGACCCAGTACTTC. This translates into CASSNFGGNQETQYF.

This clonotype came up once. The chain uses TRBV10-2 and TRBJ2-3; perhaps TRBD1 as D (6 bases). The CDR3 loop spans 13 amino acids. Trimming shortened V by 10 bases and J by 2 bases, and 13 bases separated the two germline ends. CDR1 is WSHSY, CDR2 SAAADI, per germline. For the CDR3, the DNA is TGCGCCACCAGGGGACGATACACAGATACGCAGTATTTT. Translated, it gives CATRGRYTDTQYF.

The chain joins TRBV20-1 to TRBJ1-2; D ambiguous. This CDR3 has 13 amino acids. Trimming took 8 bases from V and 0 from J, leaving 13 bases between them. Germline V gene data show CDR1 as DFQATT and CDR2 as SNEGSKA (reference sequence). CDR3 DNA sequence: TGCAGTTTCCGGATAGGAACTAACTATGGCTACACCTTC. Translation: CSFRIGTNYGYTF.

This clonotype has a handful of counts. The chain is built from TRBV27 and TRBJ2-1; TRBD2 matches 8 bases. This CDR3 has 15 residues. Germline V CDR1 and CDR2: MNHEY, SMNVEV (reference sequence). V shed 0 bases and J 6 bases; nucleotides not matched to a gene: 4. CDR3 in amino acids: CASSLSSGNTNEQFF. CDR3 DNA sequence: TGTGCCAGCAGTTTATCTAGCGGGAATACCAATGAGCAGTTCTTC.